The next 5 T cell receptor beta chains were all read from a single sample in a study of Ad26.COV2.S vaccination and SARS-CoV-2 variants. Some clones are missing from TCRdb's copy, which holds only in-frame ones; the method was immunoSEQ multiplex PCR. The sample records about 500,000 clones, 80% to 90% being singletons. This sample's treatment: around 19 received Ad26.COV2.S at low or high dose, single or two shots; about five received placebo; per-sample allocation not given. The samples were gathered on day 63 after the first injection of vaccine or placebo. The source material was peripheral blood, sampled in a trial of Ad26.COV2.S vaccine versus placebo. The receptor source for this set is a person aged 18-60 years who received the Ad26.COV2.S COVID-19 vaccine or a placebo.

The rearrangement links TRBV11-2 to TRBJ2-3; 7 bases fit TRBD1. Germline V gives CDR1 SGHAT, CDR2 FQNNGV. The CDR3 loop spans 14 amino acids. V was pared by 5 bases and J by 4 bases, with 6 bases of the junction left unmatched. The CDR3 coding sequence is TGTGCCAGCAGCGTGGACAGGTGGGCAGATACGCAGTATTTT. This translates into CASSVDRWADTQYF.

The chain recombines TRBV4-1 with TRBJ2-3, with 12 positions matching TRBD2. V lost 4 bases and J lost 4; bases outside the gene matches: 18. The CDR3 is made up of 20 amino acids. The germline gives CDR1 MGHRA, CDR2 YSYEKL. This chain's CDR3 is CASSPPTSGGPQIFPDTQYF. The CDR3 nucleotides read TGCGCCAGCAGCCCACCTACTAGCGGGGGGCCCCAAATCTTTCCAGATACGCAGTATTTT.

This rearrangement joins TRBV5-1 to TRBJ2-2, with 10 bases fitting TRBD2. The J segment lost 6 bases and the V segment lost 3 bases, leaving 5 bases of the junction unmatched. CDR1 SGHRS and CDR2 YFSETQ come from the germline V gene. This CDR3 has 15 residues. Here the CDR3 reads CASSSGLASAGELFF. Written as DNA, the CDR3 is TGCGCCAGCAGCTCGGGACTAGCGTCGGCCGGGGAGCTGTTTTTT.

This chain links TRBV18 with TRBJ2-1; 11 bases are shared with TRBD2. This CDR3 has 16 amino acids. Losses at the gene ends were 6 bases for V and 9 bases for J; bases not matched to a gene: 13. The germline gives CDR1 KGHSH, CDR2 LQKENI. The CDR3 DNA reads as TGTGCCAGCTCGCCAAGATTAGCGGGAGGGACAGGTGAGCAGTTCTTC. Its protein product is CASSPRLAGGTGEQFF.

The V call is TRBV18, the J call TRBJ1-1; 7 bases match TRBD1. The CDR3 has 14 amino acids. V lost 4 bases to trimming and J lost 3 bases; unmatched junction nucleotides: 5. Per the germline V gene, CDR1 is KGHSH and CDR2 is LQKENI. The CDR3 spells CASSLQGPYTEAFF. The CDR3 nucleotides read TGTGCCAGCTCACTACAGGGGCCCTACACTGAAGCTTTCTTT. Using reference TRBV18 and TRBJ1-1 for the parts outside the CDR3, the full variable domain is NAGVMQNPRHLVRRRGQEARLRCSPMKGHSHVYWYRQLPEEGLKFMVYLQKENIIDESGMPKERFSAEFPKEGPSILRIQQVVRGDSAAYFCASSLQGPYTEAFFGQGTRLTVV.